Below, one T cell receptor beta chain is given with its context. Its antigen remains unidentified. Germline V gives CDR1 SGHRS, CDR2 YFSETQ. Trimming shortened V by 1 base and J by 5 bases, and 7 bases separated the two germline ends. The CDR3 length is 13 residues. This sample is drawn from a study of identical twins. General study points: Out-of-frame alpha sequences common to twins exhibited an excess of low generation probability.

TCRdb ran MiXCR on the 5' RACE reads and lists one entry per CDR3 protein. The sample contains around 290,000 distinct CDR3 sequences, roughly 9.7% of which appear only once. This same sample was also taken into another study, of yellow fever vaccine responses in identical twins. As that report states: Twins' vaccine T cell responses reportedly seemed partly convergent and partly personalized.

V usage is TRBV5-1 and J usage is TRBJ2-1, with D hard to call. The sample taken for sequencing was CD8+ T cells sorted from blood. This clonotype originated in a woman between 18 and 30 years old in good health. CDR3 amino acids: CASSLPTNNEQFF. The DNA of the CDR3 is TGCGCCAGCAGCTTGCCGACAAACAATGAGCAGTTCTTC.